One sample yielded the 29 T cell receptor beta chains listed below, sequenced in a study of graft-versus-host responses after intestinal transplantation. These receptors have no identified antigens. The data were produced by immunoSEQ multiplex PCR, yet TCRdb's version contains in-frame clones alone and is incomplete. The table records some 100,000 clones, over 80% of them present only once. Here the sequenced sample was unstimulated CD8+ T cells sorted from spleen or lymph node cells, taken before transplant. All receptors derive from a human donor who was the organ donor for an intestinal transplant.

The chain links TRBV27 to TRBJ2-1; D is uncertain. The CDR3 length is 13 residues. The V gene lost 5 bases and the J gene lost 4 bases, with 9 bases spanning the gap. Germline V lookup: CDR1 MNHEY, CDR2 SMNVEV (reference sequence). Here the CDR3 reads CASSQSHYNEQFF. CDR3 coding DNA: TGTGCCAGCAGTCAAAGCCATTACAATGAGCAGTTCTTC.

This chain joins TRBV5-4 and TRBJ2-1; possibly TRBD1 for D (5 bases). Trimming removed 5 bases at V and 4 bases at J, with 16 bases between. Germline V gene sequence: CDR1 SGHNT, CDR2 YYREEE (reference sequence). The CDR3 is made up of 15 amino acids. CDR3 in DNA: TGTGCCAGCAGTTGGACGCAGGGCGATTACAATGAGCAGTTCTTC. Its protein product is CASSWTQGDYNEQFF.

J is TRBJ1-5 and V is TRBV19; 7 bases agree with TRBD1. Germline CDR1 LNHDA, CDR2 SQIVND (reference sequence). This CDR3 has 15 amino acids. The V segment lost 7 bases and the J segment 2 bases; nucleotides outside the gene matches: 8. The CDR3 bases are TGTGCCAGTATCCCGACAGGGATTGGCAATCAGCCCCAGCATTTT. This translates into CASIPTGIGNQPQHF.

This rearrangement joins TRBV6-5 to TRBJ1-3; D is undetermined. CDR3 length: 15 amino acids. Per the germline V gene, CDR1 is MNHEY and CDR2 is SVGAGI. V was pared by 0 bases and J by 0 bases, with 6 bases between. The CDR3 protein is CASSYSGSSGNTIYF. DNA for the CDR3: TGTGCCAGCAGTTACTCGGGGAGCTCTGGAAACACCATATATTTT.

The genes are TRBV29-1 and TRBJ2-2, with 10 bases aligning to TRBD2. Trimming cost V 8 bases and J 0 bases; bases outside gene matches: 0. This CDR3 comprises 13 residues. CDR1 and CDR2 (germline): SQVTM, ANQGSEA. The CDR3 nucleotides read TGCAGCACTAGCGGGACGAACACCGGGGAGCTGTTTTTT. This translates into CSTSGTNTGELFF.

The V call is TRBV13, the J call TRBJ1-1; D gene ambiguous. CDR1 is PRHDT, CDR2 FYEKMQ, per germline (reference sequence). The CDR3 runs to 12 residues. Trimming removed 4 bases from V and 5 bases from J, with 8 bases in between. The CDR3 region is CASSSGGTEAFF. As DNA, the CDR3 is TGTGCCAGCAGCTCGGGAGGAACTGAAGCTTTCTTT.

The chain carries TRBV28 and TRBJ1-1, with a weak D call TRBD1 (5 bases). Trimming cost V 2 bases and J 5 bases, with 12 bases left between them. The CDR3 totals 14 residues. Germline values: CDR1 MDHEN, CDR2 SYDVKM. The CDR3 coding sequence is TGTGCCAGCAGTTTACGAGGGCGGGGGACTGAAGCTTTCTTT. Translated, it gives CASSLRGRGTEAFF.

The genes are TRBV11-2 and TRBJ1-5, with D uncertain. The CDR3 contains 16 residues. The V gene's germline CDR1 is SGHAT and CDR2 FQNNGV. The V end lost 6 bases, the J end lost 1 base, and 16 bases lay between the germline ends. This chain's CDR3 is CASSPERGVSNQPQHF. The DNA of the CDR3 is TGTGCCAGCAGTCCCGAACGCGGGGTAAGCAATCAGCCCCAGCATTTT.

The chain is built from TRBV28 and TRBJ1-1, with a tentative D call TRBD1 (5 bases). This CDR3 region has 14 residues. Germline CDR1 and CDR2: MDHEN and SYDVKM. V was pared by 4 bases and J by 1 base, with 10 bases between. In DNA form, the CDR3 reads TGTGCCAGCAGTTGGAGGGGCGCGAACACTGAAGCTTTCTTT. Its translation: CASSWRGANTEAFF. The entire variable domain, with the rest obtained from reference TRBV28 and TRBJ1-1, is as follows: DVKVTQSSRYLVKRTGEKVFLECVQDMDHENMFWYRQDPGLGLRLIYFSYDVKMKEKGDIPEGYSVSREKKERFSLILESASTNQTSMYLCASSWRGANTEAFFGQGTRLTVV.

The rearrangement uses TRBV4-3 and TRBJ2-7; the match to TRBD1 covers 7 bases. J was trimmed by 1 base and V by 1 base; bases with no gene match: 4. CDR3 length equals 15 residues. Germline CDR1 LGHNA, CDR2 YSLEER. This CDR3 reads CASSQAWDRSYEQYF. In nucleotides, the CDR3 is TGCGCCAGCAGCCAAGCCTGGGACAGATCCTACGAGCAGTACTTC.

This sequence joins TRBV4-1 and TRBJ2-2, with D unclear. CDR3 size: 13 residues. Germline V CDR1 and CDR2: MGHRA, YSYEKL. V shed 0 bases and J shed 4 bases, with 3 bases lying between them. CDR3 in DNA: TGCGCCAGCAGCCAAGATATCACCGGGGAGCTGTTTTTT. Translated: CASSQDITGELFF.

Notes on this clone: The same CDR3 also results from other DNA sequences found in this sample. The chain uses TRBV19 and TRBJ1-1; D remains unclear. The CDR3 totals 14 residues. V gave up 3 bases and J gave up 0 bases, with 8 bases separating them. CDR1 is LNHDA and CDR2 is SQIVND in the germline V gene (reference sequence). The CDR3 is CASSIGGVNTEAFF. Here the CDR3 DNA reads TGTGCCAGTAGTATCGGCGGCGTGAACACTGAAGCTTTCTTT.

CDR3 coding DNA: TGTGCCAGCAGCGGAGGGTTTGGCTCCTACAATGAGCAGTTCTTC. Encoded protein: CASSGGFGSYNEQFF. The rearrangement links TRBV9 to TRBJ2-1; the D gene is possibly TRBD2 (5 bases). This CDR3 region has 15 residues. V was clipped by 3 bases and J by 0 bases, with 10 bases between them. CDR1 and CDR2 (germline): SGDLS, YYNGEE.

The CDR3 DNA reads as TGCGCCAGCAGCCAAGAGGTCAGGAACACCATATATTTT. This encodes CASSQEVRNTIYF. V and J are TRBV4-1 and TRBJ1-3; D not certain. Germline V gene lookup returns CDR1 MGHRA and CDR2 YSYEKL. Deletions cut 0 bases from V and 7 bases from J, with 7 bases between. The CDR3 is made up of 13 amino acids.

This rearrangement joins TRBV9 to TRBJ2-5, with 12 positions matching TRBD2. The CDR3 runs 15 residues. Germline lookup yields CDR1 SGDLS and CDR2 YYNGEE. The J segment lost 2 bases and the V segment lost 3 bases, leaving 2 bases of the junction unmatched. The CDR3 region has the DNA TGTGCCAGCAGCGGGACTAGCGGGGCACAAGAGACCCAGTACTTC. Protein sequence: CASSGTSGAQETQYF.

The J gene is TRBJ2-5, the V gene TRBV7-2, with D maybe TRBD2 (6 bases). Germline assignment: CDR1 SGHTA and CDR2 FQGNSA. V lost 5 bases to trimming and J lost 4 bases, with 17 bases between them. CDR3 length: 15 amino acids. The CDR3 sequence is CASSPGALAGETQYF. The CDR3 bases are TGTGCCAGCAGCCCCGGGGCACTAGCCGGAGAGACCCAGTACTTC.

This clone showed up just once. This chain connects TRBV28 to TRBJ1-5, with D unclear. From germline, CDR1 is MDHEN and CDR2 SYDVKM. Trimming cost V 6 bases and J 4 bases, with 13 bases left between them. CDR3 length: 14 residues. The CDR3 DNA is TGTGCCAGCAGAACAACAGCCGCGAATCAGCCCCAGCATTTT. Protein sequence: CASRTTAANQPQHF.

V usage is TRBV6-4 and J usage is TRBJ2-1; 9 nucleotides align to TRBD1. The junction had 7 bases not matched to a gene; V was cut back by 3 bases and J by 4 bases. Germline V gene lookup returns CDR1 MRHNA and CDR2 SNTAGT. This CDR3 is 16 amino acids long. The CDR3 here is CASSELGTGIYNEQFF. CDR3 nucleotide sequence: TGTGCCAGCAGTGAACTGGGGACAGGGATTTACAATGAGCAGTTCTTC.

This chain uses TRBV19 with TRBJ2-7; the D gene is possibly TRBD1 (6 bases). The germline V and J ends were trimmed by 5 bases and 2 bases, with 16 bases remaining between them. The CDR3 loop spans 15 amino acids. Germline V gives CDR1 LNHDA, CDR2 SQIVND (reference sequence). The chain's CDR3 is CASSSRWTDPYEQYF. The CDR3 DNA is TGTGCCAGTAGTTCCCGATGGACAGACCCCTACGAGCAGTACTTC.

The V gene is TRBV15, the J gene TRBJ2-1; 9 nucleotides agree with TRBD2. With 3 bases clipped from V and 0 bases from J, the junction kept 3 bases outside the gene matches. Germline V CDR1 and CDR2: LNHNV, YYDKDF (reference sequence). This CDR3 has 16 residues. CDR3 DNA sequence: TGTGCCACCAGCAGTCAGCGGGAGGTCTCCTACAATGAGCAGTTCTTC. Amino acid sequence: CATSSQREVSYNEQFF.

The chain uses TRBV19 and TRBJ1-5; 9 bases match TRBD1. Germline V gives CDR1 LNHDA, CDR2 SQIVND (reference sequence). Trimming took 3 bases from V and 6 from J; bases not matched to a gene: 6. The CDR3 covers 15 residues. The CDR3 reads CASSITQGAVQPQHF. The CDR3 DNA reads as TGTGCCAGTAGTATCACACAGGGGGCTGTTCAGCCCCAGCATTTT.

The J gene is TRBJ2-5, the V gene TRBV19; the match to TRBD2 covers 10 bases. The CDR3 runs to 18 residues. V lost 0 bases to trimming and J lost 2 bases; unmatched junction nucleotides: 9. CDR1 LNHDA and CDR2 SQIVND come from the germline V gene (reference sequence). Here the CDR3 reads CASSIDLASGRTQETQYF. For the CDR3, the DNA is TGTGCCAGTAGTATAGATCTCGCTAGCGGGAGAACTCAAGAGACCCAGTACTTC.

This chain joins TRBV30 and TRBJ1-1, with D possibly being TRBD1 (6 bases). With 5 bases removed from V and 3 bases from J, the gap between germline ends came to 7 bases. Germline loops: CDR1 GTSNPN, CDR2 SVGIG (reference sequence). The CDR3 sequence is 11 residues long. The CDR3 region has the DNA TGTGCCTGGCGGACAGACACTGAAGCTTTCTTT. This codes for CAWRTDTEAFF.

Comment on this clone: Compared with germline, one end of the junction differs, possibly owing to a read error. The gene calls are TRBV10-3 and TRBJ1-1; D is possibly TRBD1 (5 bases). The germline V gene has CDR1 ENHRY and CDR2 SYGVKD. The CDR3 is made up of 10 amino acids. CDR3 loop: CAVRGGGDGF. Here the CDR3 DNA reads TGTGCCGTACGGGGGGGAGGGGATGGCTTT.

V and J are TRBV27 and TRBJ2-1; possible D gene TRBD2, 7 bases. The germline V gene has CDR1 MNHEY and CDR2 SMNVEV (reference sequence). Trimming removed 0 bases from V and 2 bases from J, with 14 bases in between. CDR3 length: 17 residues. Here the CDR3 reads CASSLSPAGAAYNEQFF. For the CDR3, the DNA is TGTGCCAGCAGTTTATCCCCCGCGGGGGCGGCCTACAATGAGCAGTTCTTC.

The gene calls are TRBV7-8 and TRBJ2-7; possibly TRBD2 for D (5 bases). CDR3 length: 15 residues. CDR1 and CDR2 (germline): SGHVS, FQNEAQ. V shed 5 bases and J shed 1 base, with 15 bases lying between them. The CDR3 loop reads CASSPNFGGSYEQYF. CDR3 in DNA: TGTGCCAGCAGCCCTAATTTCGGAGGTTCCTACGAGCAGTACTTC.

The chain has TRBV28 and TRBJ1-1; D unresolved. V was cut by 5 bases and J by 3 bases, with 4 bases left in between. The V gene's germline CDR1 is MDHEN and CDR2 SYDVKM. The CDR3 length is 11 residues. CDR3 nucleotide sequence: TGTGCCAGCAGTCTAGACACTGAAGCTTTCTTT. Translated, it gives CASSLDTEAFF.

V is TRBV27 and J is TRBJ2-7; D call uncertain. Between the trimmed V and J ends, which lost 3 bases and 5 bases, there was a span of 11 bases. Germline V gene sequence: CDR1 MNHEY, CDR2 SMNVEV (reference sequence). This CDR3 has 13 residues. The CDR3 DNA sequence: TGTGCCAGCAGTTTTTCGTGGCCGAACGAGCAGTACTTC. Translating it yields CASSFSWPNEQYF.

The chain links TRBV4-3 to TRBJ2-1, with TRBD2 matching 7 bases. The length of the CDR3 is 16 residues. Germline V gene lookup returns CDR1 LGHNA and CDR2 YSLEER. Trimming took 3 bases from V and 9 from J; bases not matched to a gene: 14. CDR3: CASSHPRGRARGEQFF. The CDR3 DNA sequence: TGCGCCAGCAGCCACCCCCGGGGGAGGGCCCGAGGTGAGCAGTTCTTC.